This TCR beta chain was captured by sequencing in a study of blood T cell repertoires in COVID-19. The overall study: The United States, Italy and Spain provided the acute and convalescent COVID-19 samples. T cells, B-cell-depleted T cells, or PBMCs provided the cDNA or gDNA that served as material.

Authors' methods: Amplification of reference gene primers was used by the study to estimate nucleated cell counts. TCRdb's table, derived via immunoSEQ multiplex PCR, lists solely in-frame clones and lacks some. That table gives V, J and clone size, and the DNA gave D and trimming. The profile shows around 150,000 clones, approximately 92% of them singletons. Germline CDR1 is SNHLY and CDR2 is FYNNEI. This CDR3 spans 17 amino acids. V lost 6 bases and J lost 0; bases outside the gene matches: 10. The TCR was taken from a woman aged 55-69 years with active COVID-19. The sample comprised peripheral blood. The V gene is TRBV2, the J gene TRBJ2-1; 8 bases match TRBD2. The CDR3 loop reads CASSAPLAASSYNEQFF. The CDR3, as DNA: TGTGCCAGCAGCGCCCCACTAGCGGCGAGCTCCTACAATGAGCAGTTCTTC.